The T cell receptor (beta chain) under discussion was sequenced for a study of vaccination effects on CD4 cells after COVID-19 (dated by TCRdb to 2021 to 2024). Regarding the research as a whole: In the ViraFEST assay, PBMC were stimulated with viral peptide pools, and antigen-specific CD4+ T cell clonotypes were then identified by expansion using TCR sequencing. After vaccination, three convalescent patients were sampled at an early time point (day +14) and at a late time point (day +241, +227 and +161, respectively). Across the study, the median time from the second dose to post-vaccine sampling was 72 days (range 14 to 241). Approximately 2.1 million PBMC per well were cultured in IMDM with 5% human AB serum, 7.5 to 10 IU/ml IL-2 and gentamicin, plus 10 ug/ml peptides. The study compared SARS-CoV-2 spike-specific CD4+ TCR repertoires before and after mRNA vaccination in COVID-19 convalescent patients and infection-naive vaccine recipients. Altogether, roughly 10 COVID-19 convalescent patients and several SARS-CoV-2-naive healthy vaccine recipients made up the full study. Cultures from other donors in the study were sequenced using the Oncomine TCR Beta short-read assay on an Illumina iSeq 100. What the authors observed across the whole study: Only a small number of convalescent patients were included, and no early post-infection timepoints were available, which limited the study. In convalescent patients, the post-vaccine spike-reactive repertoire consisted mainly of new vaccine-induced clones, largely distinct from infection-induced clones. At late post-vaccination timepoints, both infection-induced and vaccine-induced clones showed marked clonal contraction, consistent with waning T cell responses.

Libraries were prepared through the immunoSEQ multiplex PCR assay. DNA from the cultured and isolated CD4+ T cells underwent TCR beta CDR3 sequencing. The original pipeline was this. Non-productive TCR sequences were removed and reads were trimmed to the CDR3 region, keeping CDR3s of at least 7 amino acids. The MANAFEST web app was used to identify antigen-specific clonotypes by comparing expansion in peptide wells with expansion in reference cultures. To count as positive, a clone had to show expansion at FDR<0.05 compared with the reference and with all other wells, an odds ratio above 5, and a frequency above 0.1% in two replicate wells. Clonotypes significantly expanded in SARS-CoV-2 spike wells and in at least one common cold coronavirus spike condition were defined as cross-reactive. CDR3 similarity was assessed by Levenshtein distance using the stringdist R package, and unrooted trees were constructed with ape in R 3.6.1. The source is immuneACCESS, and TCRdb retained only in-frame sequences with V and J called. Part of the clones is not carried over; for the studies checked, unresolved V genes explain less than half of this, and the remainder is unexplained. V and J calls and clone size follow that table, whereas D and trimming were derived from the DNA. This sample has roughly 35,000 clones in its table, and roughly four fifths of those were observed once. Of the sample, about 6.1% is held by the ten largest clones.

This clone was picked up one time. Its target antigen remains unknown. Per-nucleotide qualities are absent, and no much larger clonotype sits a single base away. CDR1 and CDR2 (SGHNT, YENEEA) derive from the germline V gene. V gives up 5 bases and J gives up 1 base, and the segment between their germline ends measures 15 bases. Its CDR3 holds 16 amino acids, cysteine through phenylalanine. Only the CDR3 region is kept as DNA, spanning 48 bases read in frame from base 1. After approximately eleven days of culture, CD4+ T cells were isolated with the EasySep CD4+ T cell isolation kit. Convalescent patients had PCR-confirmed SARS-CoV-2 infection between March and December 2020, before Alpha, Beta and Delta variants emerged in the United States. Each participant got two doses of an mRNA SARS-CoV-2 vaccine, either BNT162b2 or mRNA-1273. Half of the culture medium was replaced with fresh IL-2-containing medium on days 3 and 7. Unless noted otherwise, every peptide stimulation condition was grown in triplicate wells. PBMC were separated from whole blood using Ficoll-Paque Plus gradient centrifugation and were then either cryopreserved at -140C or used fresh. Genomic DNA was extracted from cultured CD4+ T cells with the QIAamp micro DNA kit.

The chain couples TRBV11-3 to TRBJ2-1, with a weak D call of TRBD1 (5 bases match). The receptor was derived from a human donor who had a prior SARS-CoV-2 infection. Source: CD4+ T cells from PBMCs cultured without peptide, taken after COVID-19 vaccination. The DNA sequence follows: TGTGCCAGCAGCCAGATCGTCCGGACATCCTACAATGAGCAGTTCTTC. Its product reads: CASSQIVRTSYNEQFF.